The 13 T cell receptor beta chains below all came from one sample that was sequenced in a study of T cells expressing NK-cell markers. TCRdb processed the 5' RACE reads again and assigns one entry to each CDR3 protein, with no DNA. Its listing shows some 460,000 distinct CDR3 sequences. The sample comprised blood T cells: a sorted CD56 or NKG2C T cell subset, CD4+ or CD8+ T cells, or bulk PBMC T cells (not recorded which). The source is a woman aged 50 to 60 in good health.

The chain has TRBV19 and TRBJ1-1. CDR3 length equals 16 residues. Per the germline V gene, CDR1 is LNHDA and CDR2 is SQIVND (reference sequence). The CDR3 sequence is CASSTRYGRANTEAFF.

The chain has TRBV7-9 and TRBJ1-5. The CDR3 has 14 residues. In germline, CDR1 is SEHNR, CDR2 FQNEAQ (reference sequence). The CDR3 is CASTQIPSNQPQHF.

The CDR3 reads CASSPEAGTAHNEQFF. This rearrangement joins TRBV28 to TRBJ2-1; TCRdb returns TRBD2, unconfirmable since there is no DNA. Germline assignment: CDR1 MDHEN and CDR2 SYDVKM. This CDR3 is built from 16 residues.

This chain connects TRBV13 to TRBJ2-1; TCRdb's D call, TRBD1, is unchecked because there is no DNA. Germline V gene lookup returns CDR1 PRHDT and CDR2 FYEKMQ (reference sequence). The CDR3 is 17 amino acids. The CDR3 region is CASSLGHGRRRGNEQFF.

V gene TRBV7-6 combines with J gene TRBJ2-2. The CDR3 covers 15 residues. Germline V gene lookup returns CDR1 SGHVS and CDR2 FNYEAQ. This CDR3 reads CASSLNLGNTGELFF.

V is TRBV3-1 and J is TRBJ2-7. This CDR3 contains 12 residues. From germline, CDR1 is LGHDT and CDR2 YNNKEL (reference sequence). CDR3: CASSQVENEQYF.

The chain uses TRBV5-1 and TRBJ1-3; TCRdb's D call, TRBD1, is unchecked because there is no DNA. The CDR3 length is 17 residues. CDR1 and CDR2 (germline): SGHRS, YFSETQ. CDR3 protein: CASSLVSPGASGNTIYF.

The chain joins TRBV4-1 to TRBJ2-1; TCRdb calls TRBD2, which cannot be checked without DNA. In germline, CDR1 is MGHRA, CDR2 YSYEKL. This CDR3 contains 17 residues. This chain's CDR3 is CASSQQGGAGGGIEQFF.

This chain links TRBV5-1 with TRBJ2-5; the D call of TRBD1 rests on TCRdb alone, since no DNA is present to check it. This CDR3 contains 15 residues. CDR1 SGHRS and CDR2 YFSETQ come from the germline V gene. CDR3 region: CASSLEGGGQETQYF.

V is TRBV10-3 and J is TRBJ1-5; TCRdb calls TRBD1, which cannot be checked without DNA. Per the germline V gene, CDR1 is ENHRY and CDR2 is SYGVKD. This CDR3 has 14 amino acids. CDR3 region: CAISVTGFDQPQHF.

The CDR3 loop reads CASSPRMGLAKNIQYF. The chain joins TRBV11-2 to TRBJ2-4; TCRdb gives TRBD2 as the D gene, but with no DNA this cannot be confirmed. The CDR3 is 16 residues long. Germline values: CDR1 SGHAT, CDR2 FQNNGV.

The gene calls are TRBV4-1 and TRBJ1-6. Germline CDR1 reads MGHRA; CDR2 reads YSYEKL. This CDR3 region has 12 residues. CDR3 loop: CASSQEWAPLHF.

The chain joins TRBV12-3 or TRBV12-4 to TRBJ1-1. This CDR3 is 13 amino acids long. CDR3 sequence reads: CASRRGEGTEAFF.